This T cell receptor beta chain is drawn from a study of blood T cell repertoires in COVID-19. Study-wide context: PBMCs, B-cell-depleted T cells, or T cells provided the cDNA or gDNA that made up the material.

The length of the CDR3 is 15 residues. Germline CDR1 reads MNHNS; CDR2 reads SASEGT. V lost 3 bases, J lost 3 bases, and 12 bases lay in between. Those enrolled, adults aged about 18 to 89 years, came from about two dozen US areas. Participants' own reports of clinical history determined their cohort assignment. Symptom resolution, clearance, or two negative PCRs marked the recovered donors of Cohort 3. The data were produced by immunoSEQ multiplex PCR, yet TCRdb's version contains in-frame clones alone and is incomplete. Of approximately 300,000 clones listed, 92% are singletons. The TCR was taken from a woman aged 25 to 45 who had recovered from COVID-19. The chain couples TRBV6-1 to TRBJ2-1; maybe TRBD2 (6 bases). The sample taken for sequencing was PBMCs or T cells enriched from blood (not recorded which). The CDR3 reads CASSDQGLFYNEQFF. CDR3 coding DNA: TGTGCCAGCAGTGACCAGGGACTGTTCTACAATGAGCAGTTCTTC.